This entry describes one T cell receptor (beta chain). An end of the junction does not agree with germline; a read error may underlie this. The sample is drawn from a study of Graves' ophthalmopathy and Graves' hyperthyroidism. RNA transcripts provided the template for amplifying TCR beta CDR3 regions. Scientists carried out first-round RT-PCR using HTBI primers and then a second-round multiplex PCR. A single record per CDR3 protein comes from TCRdb applying MiXCR to the multiplex PCR reads. The data hold approximately 700,000 distinct CDR3 sequences, with 40% observed a single time. Germline V gene data show CDR1 as SEHNR and CDR2 as FQNEAQ (reference sequence). The CDR3 runs to 15 residues.

The sequence derives from an adult man with Graves' ophthalmopathy. The rearrangement links TRBV7-9 to TRBJ1-6, with D tentatively TRBD1 (5 bases). The sequenced sample consisted of peripheral blood. In DNA, the CDR3 is TGCGCCAGCAGCCAAGATCCGGACACAAATTCACCCCTCCACTTT. Translation: CASSQDPDTNSPLHF.